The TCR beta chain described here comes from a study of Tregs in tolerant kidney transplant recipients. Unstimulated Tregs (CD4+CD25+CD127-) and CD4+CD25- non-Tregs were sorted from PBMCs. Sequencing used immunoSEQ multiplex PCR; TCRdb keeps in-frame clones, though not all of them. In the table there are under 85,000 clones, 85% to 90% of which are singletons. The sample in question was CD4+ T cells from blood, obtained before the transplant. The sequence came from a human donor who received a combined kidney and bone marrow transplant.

The CDR3 bases are TGTGCCAGCAGCTTGTATAGCGGTGAGACCCAGTACTTC. Translation gives CASSLYSGETQYF. The V call is TRBV5-4, the J call TRBJ2-5; tentative D call: TRBD2 (6 bases). Per the germline V gene, CDR1 is SGHNT and CDR2 is YYREEE (reference sequence). V lost 1 base, J lost 5 bases, and 9 bases lay in between. The CDR3 runs 13 residues.